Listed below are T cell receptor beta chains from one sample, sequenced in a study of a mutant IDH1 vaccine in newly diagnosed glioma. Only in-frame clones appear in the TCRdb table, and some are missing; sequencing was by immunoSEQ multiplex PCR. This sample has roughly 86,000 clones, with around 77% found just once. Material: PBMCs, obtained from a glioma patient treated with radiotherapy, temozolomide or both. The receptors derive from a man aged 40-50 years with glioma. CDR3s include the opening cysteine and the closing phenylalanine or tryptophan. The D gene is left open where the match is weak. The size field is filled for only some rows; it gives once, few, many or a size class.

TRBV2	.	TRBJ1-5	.	CASIEGAGQPQHF	TGTGCCAGCATAGAAGGGGCCGGACAGCCCCAGCATTTT
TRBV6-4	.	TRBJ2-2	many	CASSDRDTGELFF	TGTGCCAGCAGTGACCGTGACACCGGGGAGCTGTTTTTT
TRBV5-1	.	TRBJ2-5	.	CASSLEGGQETQYF	TGCGCCAGCAGCTTGGAAGGGGGCCAAGAGACCCAGTACTTC
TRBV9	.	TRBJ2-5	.	CASSVGGSNRRETQYF	TGTGCCAGCAGCGTAGGTGGGAGCAACAGGCGGGAGACCCAGTACTTC
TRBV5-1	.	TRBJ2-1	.	CASSLAGVYNEQFF	TGCGCCAGCAGCTTGGCGGGGGTCTACAATGAGCAGTTCTTC
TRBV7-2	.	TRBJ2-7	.	CASSFRSDQQFSYEQYF	TGTGCCAGCAGCTTTAGGTCTGATCAGCAGTTCTCCTACGAGCAGTACTTC
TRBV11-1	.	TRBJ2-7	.	CASSPRDFLGYEQYF	TGTGCCAGCAGCCCCCGGGACTTCCTCGGATACGAGCAGTACTTC
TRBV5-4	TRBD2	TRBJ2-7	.	CASSLAGGGRDEQYF	TGTGCCAGCAGCTTGGCCGGCGGGGGTAGGGACGAGCAGTACTTC
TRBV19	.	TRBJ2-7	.	CASSIGFTSYEQYF	TGTGCCAGTAGTATAGGGTTTACCTCCTACGAGCAGTACTTC
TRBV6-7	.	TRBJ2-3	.	CASSYSGNYTQYF	TGTGCCAGCAGTTACTCGGGGAATTATACGCAGTATTTT
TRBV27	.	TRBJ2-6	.	CASSSRSGANVLTF	TGTGCCAGCAGTTCCCGCTCTGGGGCCAACGTCCTGACTTTC
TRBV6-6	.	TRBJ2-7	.	CASSYSSPNGEQYF	TGTGCCAGCAGTTACTCATCGCCTAACGGCGAGCAGTACTTC
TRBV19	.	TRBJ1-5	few	CASSIWDNQPQHF	TGTGCCAGTAGTATTTGGGACAATCAGCCCCAGCATTTT
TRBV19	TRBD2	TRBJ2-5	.	CASSIGPSGGTQYF	TGTGCCAGTAGTATAGGCCCTAGCGGGGGGACCCAGTACTTC
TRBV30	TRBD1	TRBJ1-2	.	CAWSVDDRDWGYTF	TGTGCCTGGAGTGTAGATGACAGGGATTGGGGCTACACCTTC
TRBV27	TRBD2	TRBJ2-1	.	CASSAGLGGSSSYNEQFF	TGTGCCAGCAGTGCAGGCCTGGGGGGGTCAAGCTCCTACAATGAGCAGTTCTTC
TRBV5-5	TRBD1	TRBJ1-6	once	CASSARTGASTNSPLHF	TGTGCCAGCAGCGCCCGGACAGGGGCTTCGACAAATTCACCCCTCCACTTT
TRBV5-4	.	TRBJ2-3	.	CASMEGSLALTDTQYF	TGTGCCAGCATGGAGGGCAGTCTGGCCCTCACAGATACGCAGTATTTT
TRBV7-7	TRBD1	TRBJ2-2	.	CASSLDRAHGELFF	TGTGCTAGCAGCTTGGACAGGGCCCACGGGGAGCTGTTTTTT
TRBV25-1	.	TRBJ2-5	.	CASSVGETQYF	TGTGCCAGCAGTGTAGGGGAGACCCAGTACTTC
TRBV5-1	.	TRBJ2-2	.	CASSLGGATGELFF	TGCGCCAGCAGCTTGGGGGGTGCCACCGGGGAGCTGTTTTTT
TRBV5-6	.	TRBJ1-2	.	CASTPGRGSGGYTF	TGTGCCAGCACCCCGGGTAGGGGCTCGGGTGGCTACACCTTC